This T cell receptor (beta chain) was observed in a study of blood T cell repertoires in COVID-19. The wider study: COVID-19 samples, acute and convalescent, were from the United States, Italy and Spain. In each case, the material was cDNA or gDNA derived from T cells, B-cell-depleted T cells, or PBMCs.

Followed longitudinally, the Seattle patients had been enrolled during active infection. In the source study's methods: By means of reference gene primer amplification, nucleated cell counts were estimated. TCRdb's copy holds only in-frame clones and misses some; the assay was immunoSEQ multiplex PCR. V, J and clone size reflect that table, while D and trimming were determined from the DNA. The repertoire holds some 270,000 clones, with roughly 80% as singletons. V shed 5 bases, J shed 1 base, and the junction held 5 bases outside the gene matches. Germline V gene data show CDR1 as SGHDT and CDR2 as YYEEEE. This CDR3 spans 15 amino acids.

Sequencing was done on a sample of peripheral blood. This TCR was sampled from a person aged 70 to 80 with COVID-19, enrolled during active disease. The V gene is TRBV5-6, the J gene TRBJ2-5; 10 bases map to TRBD2. The CDR3 region has the DNA TGTGCCAGCAGTCTAGCGGGAGTATCCCAAGAGACCCAGTACTTC. Protein product: CASSLAGVSQETQYF.